This T cell receptor (beta chain) appears in the sequencing data of a study of shared clonotypes between healthy human individuals. Overall study findings and caveats: Rarefaction revealed incomplete sorted-subset sequencing despite large depth.

About this clone itself: No antigen is known for it.

From germline, CDR1 is MNHEY and CDR2 SVGAGI. Trimming left V 2 bases short and J 4 bases short, with 17 bases between. This CDR3 has 16 residues. Only in-frame clones appear in the TCRdb table, and some are missing; sequencing was by immunoSEQ multiplex PCR. The repertoire holds hundreds of thousands of clones, with 90% to 97% as singletons. From CD4+ cells came CD45RA+ naive and CD45RA-negative memory subsets. The J gene is TRBJ1-1, the V gene TRBV6-5; D not resolved. The specimen was naive CD4+ T cells sorted from blood. Subset given: CD45RA+ positively selected. This TCR was sampled from a woman aged 25 to 39 in good health. The CDR3 sequence is CASSYPPPGPTTEAFF. Here the CDR3 DNA reads TGTGCCAGCAGTTACCCACCACCCGGACCGACCACTGAAGCTTTCTTT.